The 15 T cell receptor beta chains listed next were all sequenced from one sample in a study of regulatory T cells in long-lasting Graves disease. Building the TCR beta libraries relied on iRepertoire HTBI primers, and CDR3 regions underwent Arm-PCR. TCRdb processed the multiplex PCR reads anew with MiXCR; each CDR3 protein has one entry. The repertoire has over 500,000 distinct CDR3 sequences, more than 15% of them found once; the top ten carry 12%. Time point given: newly diagnosed GD, antithyroid drugs for less than 3 months. Following extraction of RNA from PBMCs, that RNA was used to make the TCR library. These same data were also listed under a study on T cells in Graves' hyperthyroidism and ophthalmopathy.

Sequencing was performed on peripheral blood mononuclear cells (PBMCs), taken at new diagnosis, from a patient treated with antithyroid drugs. All receptors derive from a man aged 18 to 30 with Graves disease.

The DNA of the CDR3 is TGTGCCTGGAGTTCGGTAGGGGGCTCTGAGACCCAGTACTTC. Translation: CAWSSVGGSETQYF. The gene calls are TRBV30 and TRBJ2-5; 7 bases align to TRBD1. CDR1 GTSNPN and CDR2 SVGIG come from the germline V gene (reference sequence). The CDR3 totals 14 residues. J was trimmed by 5 bases and V by 2 bases; bases with no gene match: 8.

This chain uses TRBV29-1 with TRBJ2-3, with D possibly matching TRBD2 (6 bases). Germline CDR1 is SQVTM and CDR2 is ANQGSEA. The CDR3 is made up of 13 amino acids. Deletions cut 3 bases from V and 4 bases from J, with 11 bases between. CDR3 sequence reads: CSVEGLRADTQYF. CDR3 in DNA: TGCAGCGTTGAGGGACTCCGGGCAGATACGCAGTATTTT.

The chain is built from TRBV7-9 and TRBJ2-1, with TRBD2 identical over 10 bases. The CDR3 extends over 18 amino acids. The germline V gene encodes CDR1 SEHNR and CDR2 FQNEAQ (reference sequence). V trimming: 5 bases; J trimming: 0 bases; junction bases outside the gene matches: 10. In DNA form, the CDR3 reads TGTGCCAGCAGCATAAGCCGAGCGGGAGGGGGCTCCTACAATGAGCAGTTCTTC. Protein sequence: CASSISRAGGGSYNEQFF. The full variable domain, completed using reference TRBV7-9 and TRBJ2-1, is DTGVSQNPRHKITKRGQNVTFRCDPISEHNRLYWYRQTLGQGPEFLTYFQNEAQLEKSRLLSDRFSAERPKGSFSTLEIQRTEQGDSAMYLCASSISRAGGGSYNEQFFGPGTRLTVL.

In this sample, this clonotype turned up many times. The chain has TRBV20-1 and TRBJ2-7; 11 bases fit TRBD2. V was clipped by 6 bases and J by 3 bases; unmatched bases: 4. The CDR3 is 13 residues long. From germline, CDR1 is DFQATT and CDR2 SNEGSKA (reference sequence). This CDR3 is CSAGTSGDYEQYF. The CDR3 region has the DNA TGCAGTGCCGGGACTAGCGGAGACTACGAGCAGTACTTC.

V gene TRBV9 combines with J gene TRBJ2-3; 9 bases align to TRBD2. The CDR3 loop spans 17 amino acids. With V trimmed by 0 bases and J by 1 base, 6 bases remained unmatched. Germline loops: CDR1 SGDLS, CDR2 YYNGEE. Here the CDR3 reads CASSVDHSGRGTDTQYF. The CDR3 nucleotides read TGTGCCAGCAGCGTAGATCATAGCGGGAGAGGCACAGATACGCAGTATTTT.

The chain links TRBV20-1 to TRBJ1-3; D uncertain. V was clipped by 1 base and J by 2 bases, with 9 bases between them. Germline loops: CDR1 DFQATT, CDR2 SNEGSKA (reference sequence). CDR3 length equals 14 residues. The CDR3 is CSARVAGAGNTIYF. DNA of the CDR3: TGCAGTGCTAGAGTGGCCGGAGCTGGAAACACCATATATTTT.

This clonotype was counted at least ten times. The chain links TRBV7-9 to TRBJ1-2; D possibly corresponds to TRBD1 (5 bases). V lost 2 bases and J lost 4, with 14 bases in between. This CDR3 is built from 15 residues. From germline, CDR1 is SEHNR and CDR2 FQNEAQ (reference sequence). CDR3 residues: CASSLLGVPPYGYTF. CDR3 DNA: TGTGCCAGCAGCTTATTGGGGGTTCCCCCCTATGGCTACACCTTC.

A single count supports this clonotype. The chain couples TRBV5-1 to TRBJ2-7, with D uncertain. This CDR3 region has 15 residues. Between the trimmed V and J ends, which lost 0 bases and 0 bases, there was a span of 10 bases. CDR1 SGHRS and CDR2 YFSETQ come from the germline V gene. The CDR3 DNA is TGCGCCAGCAGCTTGGGGGTGGGCGCCTCCTACGAGCAGTACTTC. The encoded protein is CASSLGVGASYEQYF.

This clonotype came up many times. The V gene is TRBV7-9, the J gene TRBJ2-7; 10 bases are a match to TRBD2. Germline V gene lookup returns CDR1 SEHNR and CDR2 FQNEAQ (reference sequence). Germline trimming cut 5 bases from V and 4 bases from J; bases unmatched to any gene: 8. The CDR3 totals 15 residues. The CDR3 reads CASSPGLASPYEQYF. For the CDR3, the DNA is TGTGCCAGCAGCCCGGGACTAGCGAGTCCATACGAGCAGTACTTC.

This clonotype was seen at least ten times. This chain connects TRBV7-9 to TRBJ2-3, with 7 bases matching TRBD1. The V segment lost 4 bases and the J segment 2 bases; nucleotides outside the gene matches: 3. The V gene's germline CDR1 is SEHNR and CDR2 FQNEAQ (reference sequence). CDR3 length: 14 residues. CDR3 nucleotides: TGTGCCAGCAGCTCCGGACAGGTCACAGATACGCAGTATTTT. It translates to CASSSGQVTDTQYF.

This clonotype has a count of ten or more. The rearrangement joins TRBV12-3 or TRBV12-4 to TRBJ2-1; D is ambiguous. V was trimmed by 6 bases and J by 0 bases, leaving 12 bases between them. The CDR3 contains 15 residues. The CDR3 loop reads CASSFGLSSYNEQFF. The CDR3 region has the DNA TGTGCCAGCAGCTTCGGGCTAAGCTCCTACAATGAGCAGTTCTTC.

This chain uses TRBV4-1 with TRBJ2-7; maybe TRBD1 (5 bases). Germline-derived CDR1 and CDR2 are MGHRA and YSYEKL. The CDR3 has 16 residues. The germline V and J ends were trimmed by 2 bases and 0 bases, with 14 bases remaining between them. CDR3 DNA: TGCGCCAGCAGCCAAACCGTCCAGGGCCGCTCCTACGAGCAGTACTTC. It is translated as CASSQTVQGRSYEQYF.

This chain connects TRBV14 to TRBJ1-1; D not certain. Looked up from germline, CDR1 is SGHDN and CDR2 is FVKESK. The ends were cut back, 4 bases at V and 4 bases at J, with 10 bases in the middle. CDR3 length: 13 residues. CDR3: CASSPQWATEAFF. For the CDR3, the DNA is TGTGCCAGCAGCCCCCAGTGGGCCACTGAAGCTTTCTTT.

This clonotype has at least ten counts. The V and J genes are TRBV7-8 and TRBJ2-3; the D gene is possibly TRBD1 (6 bases). The germline CDR1 and CDR2 sequences are SGHVS and FQNEAQ. The CDR3 runs to 15 residues. Trimming pared 5 bases from V and 0 bases from J, leaving 12 bases between. The CDR3 DNA follows: TGTGCCAGCAGCCCCTGGGGGCCGAGCACAGATACGCAGTATTTT. Translated, it gives CASSPWGPSTDTQYF.

This clonotype was observed at least ten times. At one boundary the junction diverges from the germline segment, which might be a read error. This chain links TRBV7-9 with TRBJ2-1, with D hard to call. Germline CDR1 SEHNR, CDR2 FQNEAQ (reference sequence). There are 12 residues in the CDR3. This CDR3 is CASSPAYHEQFF. The DNA for the CDR3 is TGTGCCAGCAGCCCCGCCTACCATGAGCAGTTCTTC.